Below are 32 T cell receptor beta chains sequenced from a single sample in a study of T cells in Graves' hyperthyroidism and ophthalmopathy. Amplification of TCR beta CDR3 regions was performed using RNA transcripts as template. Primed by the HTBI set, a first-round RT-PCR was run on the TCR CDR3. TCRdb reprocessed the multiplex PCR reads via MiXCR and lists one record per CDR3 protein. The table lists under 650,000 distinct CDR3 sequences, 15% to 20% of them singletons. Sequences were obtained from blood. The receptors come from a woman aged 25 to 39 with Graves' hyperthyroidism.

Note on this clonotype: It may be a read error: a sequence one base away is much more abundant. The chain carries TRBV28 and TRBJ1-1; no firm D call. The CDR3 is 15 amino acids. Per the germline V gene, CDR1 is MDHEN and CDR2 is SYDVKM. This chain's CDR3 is CASSFRGMRNTEALF. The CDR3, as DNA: TGTGCCAGCAGTTTTCGGGGTATGAGAAACACTGAAGCTCTCTTT. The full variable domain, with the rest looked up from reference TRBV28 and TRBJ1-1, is DVKVTQSSRYLVKRTGEKVFLECVQDMDHENMFWYRQDPGLGLRLIYFSYDVKMKEKGDIPEGYSVSREKKERFSLILESASTNQTSMYLCASSFRGMRNTEALFGQGTRLTVV.

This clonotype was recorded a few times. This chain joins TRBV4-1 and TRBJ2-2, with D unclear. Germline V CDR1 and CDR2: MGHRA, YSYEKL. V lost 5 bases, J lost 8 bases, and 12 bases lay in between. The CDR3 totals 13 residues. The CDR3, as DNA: TGCGCCAGCAGCACTCACCCGGTAGGGGAGCTGTTTTTT. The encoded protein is CASSTHPVGELFF.

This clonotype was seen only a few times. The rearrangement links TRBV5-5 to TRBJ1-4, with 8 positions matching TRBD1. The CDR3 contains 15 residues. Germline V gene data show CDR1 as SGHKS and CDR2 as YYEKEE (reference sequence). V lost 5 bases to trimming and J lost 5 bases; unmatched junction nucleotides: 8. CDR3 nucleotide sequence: TGTGCCAGCAGTACGGACAGGGAGGAAAATGAAAAACTGTTTTTT. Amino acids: CASSTDREENEKLFF.

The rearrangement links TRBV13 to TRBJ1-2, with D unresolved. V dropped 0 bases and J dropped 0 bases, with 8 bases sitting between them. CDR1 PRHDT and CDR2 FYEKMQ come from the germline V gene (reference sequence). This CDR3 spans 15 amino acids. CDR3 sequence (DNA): TGTGCCAGCAGCTTAGGAGGATTAGCTAACTATGGCTACACCTTC. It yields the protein CASSLGGLANYGYTF.

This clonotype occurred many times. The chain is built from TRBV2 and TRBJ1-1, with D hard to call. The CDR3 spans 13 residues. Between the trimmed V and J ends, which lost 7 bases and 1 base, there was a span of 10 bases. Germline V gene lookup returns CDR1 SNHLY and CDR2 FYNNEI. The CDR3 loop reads CASKWSENTEAFF. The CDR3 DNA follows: TGTGCCAGCAAGTGGTCCGAGAACACTGAAGCTTTCTTT.

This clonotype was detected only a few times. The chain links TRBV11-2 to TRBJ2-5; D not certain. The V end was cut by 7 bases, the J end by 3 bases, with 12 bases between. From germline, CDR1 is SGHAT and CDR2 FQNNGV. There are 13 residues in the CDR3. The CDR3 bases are TGTGCCAGCATCTCGAAGTATGAAGAGACCCAGTACTTC. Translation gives CASISKYEETQYF. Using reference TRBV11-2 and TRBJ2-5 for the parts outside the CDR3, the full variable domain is EAGVAQSPRYKIIEKRQSVAFWCNPISGHATLYWYQQILGQGPKLLIQFQNNGVVDDSQLPKDRFSAERLKGVDSTLKIQPAKLEDSAVYLCASISKYEETQYFGPGTRLLVL.

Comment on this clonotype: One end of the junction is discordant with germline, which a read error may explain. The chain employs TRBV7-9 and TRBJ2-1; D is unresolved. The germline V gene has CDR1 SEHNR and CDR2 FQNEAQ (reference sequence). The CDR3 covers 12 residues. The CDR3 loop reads CASSVSKNGQFF. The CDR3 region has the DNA TGTGCCAGCAGCGTATCCAAGAATGGGCAGTTCTTC.

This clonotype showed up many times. The CDR3 bases are TGCAGCGTTGTTTTAGCCCGCCCTGAGGTAGGCACTGAAGCTTTCTTT. This translates into CSVVLARPEVGTEAFF. The chain combines TRBV29-1 with TRBJ1-1; the D is unclear. CDR3 length equals 16 residues. The germline CDR1 and CDR2 sequences are SQVTM and ANQGSEA. V lost 4 bases to trimming and J lost 4 bases, with 22 bases between them. Variable domain in full (rest from reference TRBV29-1 and TRBJ1-1): SAVISQKPSRDICQRGTSLTIQCQVDSQVTMMFWYRQQPGQSLTLIATANQGSEATYESGFVIDKFPISRPNLTFSTLTVSNMSPEDSSIYLCSVVLARPEVGTEAFFGQGTRLTVV.

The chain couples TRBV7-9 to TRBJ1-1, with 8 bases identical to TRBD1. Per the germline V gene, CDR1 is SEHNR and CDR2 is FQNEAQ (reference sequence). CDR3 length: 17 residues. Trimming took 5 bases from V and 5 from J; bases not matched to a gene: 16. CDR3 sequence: CASSPPPYRGGGTEAFF. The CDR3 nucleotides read TGTGCCAGCAGCCCACCCCCTTACAGGGGGGGTGGGACTGAAGCTTTCTTT. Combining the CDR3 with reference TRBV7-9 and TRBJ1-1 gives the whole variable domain DTGVSQNPRHKITKRGQNVTFRCDPISEHNRLYWYRQTLGQGPEFLTYFQNEAQLEKSRLLSDRFSAERPKGSFSTLEIQRTEQGDSAMYLCASSPPPYRGGGTEAFFGQGTRLTVV.

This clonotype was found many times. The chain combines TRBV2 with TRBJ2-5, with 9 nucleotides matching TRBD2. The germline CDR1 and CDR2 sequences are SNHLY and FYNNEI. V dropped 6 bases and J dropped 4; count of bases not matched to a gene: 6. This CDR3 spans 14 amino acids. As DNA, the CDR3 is TGTGCCAGCAGCACTAGCGGGTGGGGAGAGACCCAGTACTTC. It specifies CASSTSGWGETQYF.

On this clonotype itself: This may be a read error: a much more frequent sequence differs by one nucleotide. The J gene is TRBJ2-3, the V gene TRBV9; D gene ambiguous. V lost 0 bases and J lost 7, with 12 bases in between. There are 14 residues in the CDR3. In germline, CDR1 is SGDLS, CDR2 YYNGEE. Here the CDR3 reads CASSVGPRGNTQYF. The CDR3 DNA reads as TGTGCCAGCAGCGTAGGGCCACGAGGAAATACGCAGTATTTT.

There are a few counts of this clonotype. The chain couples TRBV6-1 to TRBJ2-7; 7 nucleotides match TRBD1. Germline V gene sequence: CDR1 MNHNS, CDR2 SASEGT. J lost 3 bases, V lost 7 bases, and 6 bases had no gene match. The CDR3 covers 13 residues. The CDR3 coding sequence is TGTGCCAGCAATGACAGGGTTCTCTACGAGCAGTACTTC. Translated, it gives CASNDRVLYEQYF.

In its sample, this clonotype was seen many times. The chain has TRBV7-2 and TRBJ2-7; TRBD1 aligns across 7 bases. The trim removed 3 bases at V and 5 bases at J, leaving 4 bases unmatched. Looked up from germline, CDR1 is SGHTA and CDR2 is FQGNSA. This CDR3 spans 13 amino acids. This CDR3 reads CASSFRQGHEQYF. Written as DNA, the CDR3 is TGTGCCAGCAGCTTCCGACAGGGCCACGAGCAGTACTTC.

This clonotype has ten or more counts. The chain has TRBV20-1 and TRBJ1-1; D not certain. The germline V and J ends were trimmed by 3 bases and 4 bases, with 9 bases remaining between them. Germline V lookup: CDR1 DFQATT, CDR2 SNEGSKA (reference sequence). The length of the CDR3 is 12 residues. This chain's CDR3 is CSASPTVTEAFF. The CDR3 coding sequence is TGCAGTGCTAGTCCGACGGTCACTGAAGCTTTCTTT.

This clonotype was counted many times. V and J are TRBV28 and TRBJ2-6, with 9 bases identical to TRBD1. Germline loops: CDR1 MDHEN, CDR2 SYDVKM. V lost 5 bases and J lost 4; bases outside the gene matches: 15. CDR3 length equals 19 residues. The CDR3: CASSQQGATADSGANVLTF. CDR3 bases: TGTGCCAGCAGTCAACAGGGGGCCACTGCCGACTCCGGGGCCAACGTCCTGACTTTC.

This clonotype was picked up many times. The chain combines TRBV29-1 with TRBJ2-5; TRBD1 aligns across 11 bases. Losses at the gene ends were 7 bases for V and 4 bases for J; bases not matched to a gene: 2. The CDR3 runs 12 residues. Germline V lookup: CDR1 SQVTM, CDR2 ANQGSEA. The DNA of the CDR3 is TGCAGCGCCGGGACAGGGGGAGAGACCCAGTACTTC. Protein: CSAGTGGETQYF.

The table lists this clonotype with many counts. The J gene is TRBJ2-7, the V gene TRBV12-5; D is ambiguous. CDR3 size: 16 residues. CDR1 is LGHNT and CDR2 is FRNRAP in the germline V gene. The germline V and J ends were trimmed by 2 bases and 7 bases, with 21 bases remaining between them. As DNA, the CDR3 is TGTGCTAGTGGTTTGACCCTCTCCCCCCGGGCACGGGAGCAGTACTTC. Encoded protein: CASGLTLSPRAREQYF.

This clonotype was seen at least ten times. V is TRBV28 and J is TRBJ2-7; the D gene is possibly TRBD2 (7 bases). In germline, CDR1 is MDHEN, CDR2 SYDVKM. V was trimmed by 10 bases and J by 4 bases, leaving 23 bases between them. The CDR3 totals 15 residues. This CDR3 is CATCPPGGRIYEQYF. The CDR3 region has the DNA TGTGCCACCTGTCCTCCGGGGGGCAGGATTTACGAGCAGTACTTC.

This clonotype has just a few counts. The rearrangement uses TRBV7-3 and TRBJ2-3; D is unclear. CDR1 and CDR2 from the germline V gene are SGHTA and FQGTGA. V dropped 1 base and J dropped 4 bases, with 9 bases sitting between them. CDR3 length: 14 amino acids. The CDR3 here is CASSLSGGADTQYF. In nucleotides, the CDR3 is TGTGCCAGCAGCTTAAGTGGTGGGGCAGATACGCAGTATTTT.

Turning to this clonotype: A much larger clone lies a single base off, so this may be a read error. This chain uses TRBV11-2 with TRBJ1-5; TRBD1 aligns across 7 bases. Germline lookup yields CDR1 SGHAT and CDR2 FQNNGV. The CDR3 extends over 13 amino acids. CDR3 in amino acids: CVSSRQGEQPQHF. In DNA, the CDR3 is TGTGTCAGCAGCCGACAGGGAGAACAGCCCCAGCATTTT.

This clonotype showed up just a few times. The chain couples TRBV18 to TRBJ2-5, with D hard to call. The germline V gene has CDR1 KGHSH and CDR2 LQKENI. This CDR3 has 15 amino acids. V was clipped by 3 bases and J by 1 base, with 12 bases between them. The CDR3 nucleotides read TGTGCCAGCTCACCGGAAGGGAACCGCCAAGAGACCCAGTACTTC. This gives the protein CASSPEGNRQETQYF. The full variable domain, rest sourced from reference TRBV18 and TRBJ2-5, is NAGVMQNPRHLVRRRGQEARLRCSPMKGHSHVYWYRQLPEEGLKFMVYLQKENIIDESGMPKERFSAEFPKEGPSILRIQQVVRGDSAAYFCASSPEGNRQETQYFGPGTRLLVL.

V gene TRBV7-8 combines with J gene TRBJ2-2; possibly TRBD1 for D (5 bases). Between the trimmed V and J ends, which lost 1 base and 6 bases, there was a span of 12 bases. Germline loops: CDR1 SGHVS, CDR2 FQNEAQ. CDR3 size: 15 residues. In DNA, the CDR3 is TGTGCCAGCAGCTTAGGACCAGGGATCCCCGGGGAGCTGTTTTTT. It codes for CASSLGPGIPGELFF.

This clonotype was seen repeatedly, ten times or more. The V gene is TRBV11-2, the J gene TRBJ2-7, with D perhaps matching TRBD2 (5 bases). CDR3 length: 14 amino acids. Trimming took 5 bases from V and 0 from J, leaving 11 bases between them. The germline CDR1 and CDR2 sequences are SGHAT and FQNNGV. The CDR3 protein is CASSTDWYSYEQYF. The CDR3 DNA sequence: TGTGCCAGCAGCACGGACTGGTACTCCTACGAGCAGTACTTC.

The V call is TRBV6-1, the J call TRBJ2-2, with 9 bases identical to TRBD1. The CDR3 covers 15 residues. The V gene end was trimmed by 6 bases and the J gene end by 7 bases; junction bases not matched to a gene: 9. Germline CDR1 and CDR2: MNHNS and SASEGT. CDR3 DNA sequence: TGTGCCAGCAGCCGGGACAGGGACCATGGCGGGGAGCTGTTTTTT. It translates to CASSRDRDHGGELFF.

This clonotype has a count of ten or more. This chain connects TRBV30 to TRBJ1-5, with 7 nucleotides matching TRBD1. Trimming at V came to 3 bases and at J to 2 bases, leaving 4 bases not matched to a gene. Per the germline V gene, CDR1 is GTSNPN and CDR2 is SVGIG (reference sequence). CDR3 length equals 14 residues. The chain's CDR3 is CAWSGGQRNQPQHF. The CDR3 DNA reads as TGTGCCTGGAGCGGGGGACAGCGCAATCAGCCCCAGCATTTT.

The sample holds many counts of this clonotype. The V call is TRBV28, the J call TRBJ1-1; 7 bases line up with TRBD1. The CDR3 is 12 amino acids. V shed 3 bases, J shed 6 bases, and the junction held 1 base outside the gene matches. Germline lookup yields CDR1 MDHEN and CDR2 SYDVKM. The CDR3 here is CASSFRGSEAFF. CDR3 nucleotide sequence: TGTGCCAGCAGTTTCAGGGGGTCTGAAGCTTTCTTT.

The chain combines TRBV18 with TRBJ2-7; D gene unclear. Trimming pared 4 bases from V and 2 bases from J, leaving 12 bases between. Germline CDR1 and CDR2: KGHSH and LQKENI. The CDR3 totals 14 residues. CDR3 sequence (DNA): TGTGCCAGCTCACAACCGACGGTACCCTACGAGCAGTACTTC. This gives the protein CASSQPTVPYEQYF.

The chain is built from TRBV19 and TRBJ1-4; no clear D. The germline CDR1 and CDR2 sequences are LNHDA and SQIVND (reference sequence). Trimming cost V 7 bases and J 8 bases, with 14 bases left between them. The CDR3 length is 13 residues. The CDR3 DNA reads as TGTGCCAGTACCCTTTCACCGGGGGAAAAACTGTTTTTT. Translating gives CASTLSPGEKLFF.

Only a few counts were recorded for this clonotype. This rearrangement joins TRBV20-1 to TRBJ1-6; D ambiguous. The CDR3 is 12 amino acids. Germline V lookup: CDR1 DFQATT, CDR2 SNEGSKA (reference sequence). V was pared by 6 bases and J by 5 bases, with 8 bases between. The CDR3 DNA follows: TGCAGTGCAGGGCCGAATAATTCACCCCTCCACTTT. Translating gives CSAGPNNSPLHF.

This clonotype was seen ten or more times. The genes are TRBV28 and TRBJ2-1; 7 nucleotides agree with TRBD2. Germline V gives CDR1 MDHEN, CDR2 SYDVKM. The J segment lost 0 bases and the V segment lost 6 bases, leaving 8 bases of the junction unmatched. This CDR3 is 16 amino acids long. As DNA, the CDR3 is TGTGCCAGCAGATTTTCGGGGAGGGGCTCCTACAATGAGCAGTTCTTC. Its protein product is CASRFSGRGSYNEQFF.

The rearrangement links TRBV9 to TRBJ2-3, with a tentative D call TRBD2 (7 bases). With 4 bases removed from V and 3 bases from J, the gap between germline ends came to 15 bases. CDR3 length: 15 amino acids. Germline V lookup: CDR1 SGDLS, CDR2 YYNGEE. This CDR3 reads CASSSWGGRTDTQYF. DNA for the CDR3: TGTGCCAGCAGCTCGTGGGGGGGGCGGACAGATACGCAGTATTTT.

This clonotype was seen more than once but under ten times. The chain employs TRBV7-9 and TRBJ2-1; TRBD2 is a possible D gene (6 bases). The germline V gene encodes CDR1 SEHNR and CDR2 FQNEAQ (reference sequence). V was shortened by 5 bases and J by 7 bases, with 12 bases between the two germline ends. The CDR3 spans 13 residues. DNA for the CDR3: TGTGCCAGCAGCCCGAGGGACTTTAATGAGCAGTTCTTC. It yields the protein CASSPRDFNEQFF.